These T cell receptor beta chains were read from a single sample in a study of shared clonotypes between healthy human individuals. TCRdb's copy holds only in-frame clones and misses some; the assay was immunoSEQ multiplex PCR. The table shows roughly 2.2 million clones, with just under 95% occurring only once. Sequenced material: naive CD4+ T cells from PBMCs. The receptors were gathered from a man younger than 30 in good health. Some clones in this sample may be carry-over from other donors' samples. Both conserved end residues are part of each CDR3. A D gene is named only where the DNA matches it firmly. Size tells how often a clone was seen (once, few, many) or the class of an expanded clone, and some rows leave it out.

CDR3: CASSKGTSGREETQYF
DNA: TGTGCCAGCAGCAAGGGGACTAGCGGGAGGGAAGAGACCCAGTACTTC
size: NA
D: NA
J: TRBJ2-5
V: TRBV21-1

CDR3: CASSQGWARMNTEAFF
DNA: TGCGCCAGCAGCCAAGGGTGGGCCCGCATGAACACTGAAGCTTTCTTT
size: NA
D: NA
J: TRBJ1-1
V: TRBV4-1

CDR3: CASSLWQGGTGELFF
DNA: TGTGCCAGCAGTTTATGGCAGGGAGGCACCGGGGAGCTGTTTTTT
size: NA
D: NA
J: TRBJ2-2
V: TRBV27

CDR3: CASSLGSQETQYF
DNA: TGTGCCAGCAGCTTGGGCAGCCAAGAGACCCAGTACTTC
size: few
D: NA
J: TRBJ2-5
V: TRBV5-5

CDR3: CASSPRGRDHRGEQFF
DNA: TGTGCCAGTAGCCCCCGTGGCAGGGACCACCGGGGTGAGCAGTTCTTC
size: NA
D: NA
J: TRBJ2-1
V: TRBV19

CDR3: CASSQAQGSGANVLTF
DNA: TGCGCCAGCAGCCAAGCACAGGGCTCTGGGGCCAACGTCCTGACTTTC
size: NA
D: NA
J: TRBJ2-6
V: TRBV4-3

CDR3: CAWKTPFRGSNQPQHF
DNA: TGTGCCTGGAAGACGCCCTTCAGGGGGTCCAATCAGCCCCAGCATTTT
size: NA
D: TRBD1
J: TRBJ1-5
V: TRBV30

CDR3: CAIRGPSYNEQFF
DNA: TGTGCCATCAGGGGTCCTTCCTACAATGAGCAGTTCTTC
size: NA
D: NA
J: TRBJ2-1
V: TRBV28

CDR3: CASSETGPYGYTF
DNA: TGTGCCAGCAGTGAGACAGGGCCCTATGGCTACACCTTC
size: NA
D: TRBD1
J: TRBJ1-2
V: TRBV6-1

CDR3: CASSEYPRQQNTEAFF
DNA: TGTGCCAGCAGTGAATACCCTAGGCAGCAAAACACTGAAGCTTTCTTT
size: NA
D: NA
J: TRBJ1-1
V: TRBV6-1

CDR3: CASSQVGSDTQYF
DNA: TGTGCCAGCAGCCAAGTGGGGTCAGATACGCAGTATTTT
size: NA
D: NA
J: TRBJ2-3
V: TRBV14

CDR3: CATSRAGRQGETQYF
DNA: TGTGCCACCAGCAGAGCCGGAAGACAGGGGGAGACCCAGTACTTC
size: NA
D: TRBD1
J: TRBJ2-5
V: TRBV15

CDR3: CASSGQGVGGYTF
DNA: TGTGCCAGCAGTGGACAGGGGGTTGGTGGCTACACCTTC
size: NA
D: TRBD1
J: TRBJ1-2
V: TRBV11-2

CDR3: CASSKEGTSGRPPEQFF
DNA: TGTGCCAGCAGCAAGGAGGGCACTAGCGGGAGACCCCCTGAGCAGTTCTTC
size: NA
D: NA
J: TRBJ2-1
V: TRBV21-1

CDR3: CASSLEGRQPF
DNA: TGCGCCAGCAGCTTGGAAGGCAGGCAACCGTTC
size: NA
D: NA
J: TRBJ2-7
V: TRBV5-1

CDR3: CASSFGWGETQYF
DNA: TGTGCCAGCAGCTTCGGCTGGGGGGAGACCCAGTACTTC
size: NA
D: NA
J: TRBJ2-5
V: TRBV7-9

CDR3: CASSGGARGANVLTF
DNA: TGTGCCTCCTCAGGGGGGGCGCGAGGGGCCAACGTCCTGACTTTC
size: NA
D: NA
J: TRBJ2-6
V: TRBV30

CDR3: CASSQGLLSRIDTQYF
DNA: TGCGCCAGCAGCCAAGGACTCCTCTCTCGCATAGATACGCAGTATTTT
size: NA
D: NA
J: TRBJ2-3
V: TRBV4-1

CDR3: CASSDGLYEQYF
DNA: TGCGCCAGCAGCGACGGGCTCTACGAGCAGTACTTC
size: NA
D: NA
J: TRBJ2-7
V: TRBV5-1

CDR3: CASSLGLAGMGTGELFF
DNA: TGCGCCAGCAGCTTGGGACTAGCGGGTATGGGGACCGGGGAGCTGTTTTTT
size: NA
D: TRBD2
J: TRBJ2-2
V: TRBV5-1

CDR3: CASSPGPPNEKLFF
DNA: TGTGCCAGCAGCCCCGGGCCTCCTAATGAAAAACTGTTTTTT
size: once
D: NA
J: TRBJ1-4
V: TRBV11-2

CDR3: CASSFLPSEFNTIYF
DNA: TGTGCCAGCAGTTTCCTACCCAGTGAGTTCAACACCATATATTTT
size: NA
D: NA
J: TRBJ1-3
V: TRBV28

CDR3: CASSPLGYEQFF
DNA: TGTGCCAGCTCACCACTAGGCTATGAGCAGTTCTTC
size: NA
D: NA
J: TRBJ2-1
V: TRBV18

CDR3: CASSRPGGTPGYTF
DNA: TGCGCCAGCAGCCGCCCAGGAGGGACACCCGGCTACACCTTC
size: NA
D: NA
J: TRBJ1-2
V: TRBV4-1

CDR3: CASSLGGRDDRETQYF
DNA: TGCGCCAGCAGCTTGGGAGGCAGGGATGATCGAGAGACCCAGTACTTC
size: NA
D: NA
J: TRBJ2-5
V: TRBV5-1

CDR3: CASSEGTTYEQYF
DNA: TGTGCCAGCAGTGAAGGAACCACCTACGAGCAGTACTTC
size: NA
D: NA
J: TRBJ2-7
V: TRBV6-1

CDR3: CAWSVGGSTDTQYF
DNA: TGTGCCTGGAGTGTAGGCGGGAGTACAGATACGCAGTATTTT
size: NA
D: TRBD2
J: TRBJ2-3
V: TRBV30

CDR3: CASSLGIHWDIQYF
DNA: TGTGCCAGCAGCTTAGGGATCCATTGGGACATTCAGTACTTC
size: NA
D: NA
J: TRBJ2-4
V: TRBV11-2

CDR3: CASSQVYGTGNYGYTF
DNA: TGTGCCAGCAGCCAAGTATACGGGACAGGCAACTATGGCTACACCTTC
size: NA
D: TRBD1
J: TRBJ1-2
V: TRBV14

CDR3: CASSFGSSADTQYF
DNA: TGTGCCAGCAGCTTCGGGAGTTCTGCAGATACGCAGTATTTT
size: NA
D: NA
J: TRBJ2-3
V: TRBV11-3

CDR3: CASSRGTGGEQYF
DNA: TGTGCCAGCAGCCGCGGGACAGGGGGAGAGCAGTACTTC
size: NA
D: TRBD1
J: TRBJ2-7
V: TRBV4-2

CDR3: CASSLTSVGAYEQYF
DNA: TGCGCCAGCAGCTTGACTAGCGTGGGGGCATACGAGCAGTACTTC
size: NA
D: NA
J: TRBJ2-7
V: TRBV5-1

CDR3: CASSLSSVGGPGTGELFF
DNA: TGCGCCAGCAGCTTATCATCGGTGGGGGGACCTGGGACCGGGGAGCTGTTTTTT
size: NA
D: NA
J: TRBJ2-2
V: TRBV5-1

CDR3: CASSSDWNEQFF
DNA: TGTGCCAGCAGCTCGGACTGGAATGAGCAGTTCTTC
size: NA
D: NA
J: TRBJ2-1
V: TRBV7-3

CDR3: CASSLGGQGGEKLFF
DNA: TGTGCCAGCAGTTTAGGGGGACAAGGTGGTGAAAAACTGTTTTTT
size: NA
D: NA
J: TRBJ1-4
V: TRBV28

CDR3: CASSRRTAGEQFF
DNA: TGTGCCAGCAGTCGAAGGACAGCTGGGGAGCAGTTCTTC
size: NA
D: NA
J: TRBJ2-1
V: TRBV28

CDR3: CASSLPGSYEQYF
DNA: TGTGCCAGCAGTTTACCCGGGTCCTACGAGCAGTACTTC
size: NA
D: NA
J: TRBJ2-7
V: TRBV11-2

CDR3: CASSWTEMNTEAFF
DNA: TGTGCCAGCTCTTGGACAGAGATGAACACTGAAGCTTTCTTT
size: NA
D: NA
J: TRBJ1-1
V: TRBV18

CDR3: CASSQERPSTGELFF
DNA: TGCGCCAGCAGCCAAGAAAGGCCCAGTACCGGGGAGCTGTTTTTT
size: NA
D: NA
J: TRBJ2-2
V: TRBV4-1

CDR3: CASRRDLEQYF
DNA: TGTGCCAGCCGAAGGGACTTGGAGCAGTACTTC
size: NA
D: NA
J: TRBJ2-7
V: TRBV2

CDR3: CASSLAPSGRAYNEQFF
DNA: TGCGCCAGCAGCTTGGCCCCTAGCGGGAGGGCCTATAATGAGCAGTTCTTC
size: NA
D: TRBD2
J: TRBJ2-1
V: TRBV5-1

CDR3: CASSPGGAQNTGELFF
DNA: TGTGCCAGCAGTCCCGGGGGTGCCCAAAACACCGGGGAGCTGTTTTTT
size: NA
D: NA
J: TRBJ2-2
V: TRBV7-2

CDR3: CASSRTGSANSPLHF
DNA: TGTGCCAGCAGCCGGACAGGGAGTGCTAATTCACCCCTCCACTTT
size: NA
D: TRBD1
J: TRBJ1-6
V: TRBV5-6

CDR3: CASSLGGPGYGYTF
DNA: TGTGCCAGCAGTTTAGGGGGGCCCGGCTATGGCTACACCTTC
size: NA
D: NA
J: TRBJ1-2
V: TRBV28

CDR3: CASSQGGGSLYEQFF
DNA: TGCGCCAGCAGCCAGGGGGGCGGGAGTCTCTATGAGCAGTTCTTC
size: NA
D: NA
J: TRBJ2-1
V: TRBV4-3

CDR3: CASSLGTSGRWAKEQYF
DNA: TGTGCCAGCAGTTTAGGGACTAGCGGGAGGTGGGCTAAAGAGCAGTACTTC
size: NA
D: TRBD2
J: TRBJ2-7
V: TRBV28

CDR3: CASSSGRIGYGYTF
DNA: TGTGCCAGCAGTTCAGGCAGGATAGGCTATGGCTACACCTTC
size: NA
D: NA
J: TRBJ1-2
V: TRBV28

CDR3: CASSERNQPQHF
DNA: TGTGCCAGCAGCGAGCGCAATCAGCCCCAGCATTTT
size: NA
D: NA
J: TRBJ1-5
V: TRBV6-6

CDR3: CASRLQGARYSEAFF
DNA: TGTGCCAGCAGGTTGCAGGGGGCGCGTTATAGTGAAGCTTTCTTT
size: NA
D: TRBD1
J: TRBJ1-1
V: TRBV28